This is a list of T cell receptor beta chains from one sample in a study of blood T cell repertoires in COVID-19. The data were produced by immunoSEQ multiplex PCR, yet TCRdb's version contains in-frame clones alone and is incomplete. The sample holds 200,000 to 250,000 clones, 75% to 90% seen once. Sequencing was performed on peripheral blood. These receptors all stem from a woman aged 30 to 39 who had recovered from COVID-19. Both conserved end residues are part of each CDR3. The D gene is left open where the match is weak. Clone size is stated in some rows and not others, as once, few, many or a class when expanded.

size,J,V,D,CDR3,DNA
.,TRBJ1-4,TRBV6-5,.,CASRQVQGREKLFF,TGTGCCAGCAGACAGGTACAGGGCCGCGAAAAACTGTTTTTT
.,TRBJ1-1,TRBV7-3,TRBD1,CASSSRQGAEAFF,TGTGCCAGCAGCTCACGACAGGGGGCGGAAGCTTTCTTT
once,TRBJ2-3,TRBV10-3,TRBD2,CAMAPLSGGTDTQYF,TGTGCCATGGCACCTCTTAGCGGGGGTACAGATACGCAGTATTTT
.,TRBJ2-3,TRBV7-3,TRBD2,CASSLLAGGLPDTQYF,TGTGCCAGCAGCTTATTAGCGGGGGGCCTCCCAGATACGCAGTATTTT
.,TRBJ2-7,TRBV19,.,CASSIRGTGTRLAGTVYEQYF,TGTGCCAGTAGTATCCGCGGGACAGGGACCCGACTAGCGGGTACCGTCTACGAGCAGTACTTC
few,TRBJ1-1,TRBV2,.,CASSVEGRNTEAFF,TGTGCCAGCAGTGTTGAAGGGAGGAACACTGAAGCTTTCTTT
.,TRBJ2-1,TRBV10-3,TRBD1,CAISRDSSYNEQFF,TGTGCCATCAGCCGGGACAGCTCTTACAATGAGCAGTTCTTC
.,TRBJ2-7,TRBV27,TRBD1,CASRTGVYSYEQYF,TGTGCCAGCAGGACAGGGGTGTATTCCTACGAGCAGTACTTC
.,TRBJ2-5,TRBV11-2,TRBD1,CASSSTTRQGWDTQYF,TGTGCCAGCAGCTCTACCACCCGACAGGGGTGGGACACCCAGTACTTC
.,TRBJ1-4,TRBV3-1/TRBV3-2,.,CASSQGARSNEKLFF,TGTGCCAGCAGCCAAGGAGCGAGGAGTAATGAAAAACTGTTTTTT